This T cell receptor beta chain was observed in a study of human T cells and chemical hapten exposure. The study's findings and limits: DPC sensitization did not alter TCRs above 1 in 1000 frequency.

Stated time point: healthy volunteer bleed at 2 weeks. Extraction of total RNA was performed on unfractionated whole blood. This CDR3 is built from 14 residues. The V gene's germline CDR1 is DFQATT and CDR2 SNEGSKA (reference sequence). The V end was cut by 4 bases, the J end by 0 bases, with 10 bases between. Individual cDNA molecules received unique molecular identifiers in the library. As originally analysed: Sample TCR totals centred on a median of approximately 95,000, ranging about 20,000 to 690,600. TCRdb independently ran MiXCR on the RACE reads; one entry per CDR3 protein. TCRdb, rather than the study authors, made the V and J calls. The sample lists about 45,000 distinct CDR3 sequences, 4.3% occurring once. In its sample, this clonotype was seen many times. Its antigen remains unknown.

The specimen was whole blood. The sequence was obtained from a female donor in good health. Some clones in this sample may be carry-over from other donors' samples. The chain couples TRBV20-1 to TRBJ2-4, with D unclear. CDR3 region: CSATFLLAKNIQYF. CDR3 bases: TGCAGTGCTACCTTTTTACTAGCCAAAAACATTCAGTACTTC.